This T cell receptor (beta chain) was profiled in a study of radiotherapy plus CTLA-4 blockade in lung cancer. In the study overall: Among enrolled patients, roughly 18% responded and 25% to 35% achieved disease control. Broader study findings: An expansion of tumor-derived TCR clones occurred in blood after radiotherapy plus ipilimumab.

Receiving focal radiation plus CTLA-4 blockade with ipilimumab were patients who had chemo-refractory metastatic non-small-cell lung cancer. Points on this clone: Antigen specificity is unknown.

The data were produced by immunoSEQ multiplex PCR, yet TCRdb's version contains in-frame clones alone and is incomplete. This table holds about 82,000 clones, around 72% found once. This receptor was identified in a human donor with non-small cell lung cancer that progressed on radiotherapy plus ipilimumab. Sequencing used peripheral blood, obtained from a patient treated with radiotherapy plus ipilimumab.

The CDR3 region has the DNA TGTGCCAGTAGTGTCGGGAGGGTTGGGGCCAACGTCCTGACTTTC. It is translated as CASSVGRVGANVLTF. The V call is TRBV19, the J call TRBJ2-6, with 8 bases that match TRBD2. Losses at the gene ends were 5 bases for V and 3 bases for J; bases not matched to a gene: 3. The CDR3 is 15 residues long. Germline CDR1 and CDR2: LNHDA and SQIVND (reference sequence).